The 32 T cell receptor beta chains listed next were all sequenced from one sample in a study of cytomegalovirus exposure and HLA in healthy donors. The PCR had 60 Vbeta and 13 Jbeta primers. Profiling relied on immunoSEQ multiplex PCR, and the TCRdb table lists in-frame clones only, not all of them. The table includes about 160,000 clones, roughly 75% detected once. Source material: PBMCs. All receptors come from a female donor in good health and CMV-seronegative.

This chain connects TRBV18 to TRBJ1-1, with 9 bases lining up with TRBD1. CDR1 is KGHSH and CDR2 is LQKENI in the germline V gene. Trimming took 2 bases from V and 1 from J; bases not matched to a gene: 2. The CDR3 has 15 residues. CDR3 coding DNA: TGTGCCAGCTCACCAATGGGACAGGGGAACACTGAAGCTTTCTTT. It is translated as CASSPMGQGNTEAFF.

The rearrangement links TRBV18 to TRBJ2-3, with 7 bases identical to TRBD2. CDR3 length equals 15 residues. J gave up 2 bases and V 3 bases, and 5 bases lay outside the gene matches. In germline, CDR1 is KGHSH, CDR2 LQKENI. CDR3 sequence reads: CASSPGEGSTDTQYF. The CDR3 DNA reads as TGTGCCAGCTCACCGGGGGAGGGATCCACAGATACGCAGTATTTT.

The chain carries TRBV6-5 and TRBJ2-2; a weak D match, TRBD2 (6 bases). Germline values: CDR1 MNHEY, CDR2 SVGAGI. V was shortened by 3 bases and J by 4 bases, with 15 bases between the two germline ends. CDR3 size: 16 residues. The CDR3 sequence is CASSYSARRGTGELFF. The CDR3 nucleotides are TGTGCCAGCAGTTATTCAGCGAGGAGGGGCACCGGGGAGCTGTTTTTT.

The chain carries TRBV7-9 and TRBJ2-1; TRBD2 agrees at 7 bases. CDR1 SEHNR and CDR2 FQNEAQ come from the germline V gene (reference sequence). Unmatched junction bases numbered 7, after V lost 5 bases and J lost 0 bases. CDR3 length equals 16 residues. The CDR3 DNA reads TGTGCCAGCAGCCCTCATCTAGCGGCCTCCTACAATGAGCAGTTCTTC. Its translation: CASSPHLAASYNEQFF.

The chain has TRBV4-3 and TRBJ2-3, with D perhaps matching TRBD2 (5 bases). CDR1 is LGHNA, CDR2 YSLEER, per germline. Trimming removed 0 bases at V and 6 bases at J, with 19 bases between. The CDR3 has 17 amino acids. The CDR3 loop reads CASSQDLYGSVVDTQYF. The CDR3 nucleotides are TGCGCCAGCAGCCAAGATCTTTATGGGAGTGTAGTTGATACGCAGTATTTT.

The chain has TRBV5-5 and TRBJ1-5; possibly TRBD1 for D (5 bases). Germline V gene sequence: CDR1 SGHKS, CDR2 YYEKEE (reference sequence). The CDR3 runs 16 residues. V was cut by 1 base and J by 4 bases, with 15 bases left in between. This CDR3 reads CASSLMSGDSNQPQHF. The CDR3, as DNA: TGTGCCAGCAGCTTGATGAGCGGGGACTCAAATCAGCCCCAGCATTTT. Complete variable domain (other parts from reference TRBV5-5 and TRBJ1-5): DAGVTQSPTHLIKTRGQQVTLRCSPISGHKSVSWYQQVLGQGPQFIFQYYEKEERGRGNFPDRFSARQFPNYSSELNVNALLLGDSALYLCASSLMSGDSNQPQHFGDGTRLSIL.

The chain joins TRBV2 to TRBJ2-7, with 12 bases aligning to TRBD2. V shed 11 bases and J 2 bases; nucleotides not matched to a gene: 7. The CDR3 consists of 14 residues. Germline loops: CDR1 SNHLY, CDR2 FYNNEI. In nucleotides, the CDR3 is TGTGCCGGCAAGACTAGCGGGAGTGCCTACGAGCAGTACTTC. Its protein product is CAGKTSGSAYEQYF.

Written as DNA, the CDR3 is TGTGCCAGCAGCCCCCCAGCGGGGGGGCCGGGTACGCAGTATTTT. It translates to CASSPPAGGPGTQYF. This chain connects TRBV11-2 to TRBJ2-3, with 10 positions matching TRBD2. The germline CDR1 and CDR2 sequences are SGHAT and FQNNGV. This CDR3 region has 15 residues. Trimming took 5 bases from V and 8 from J; bases not matched to a gene: 10.

Comments on this clone: The missing conserved phenylalanine or tryptophan at the end of this CDR3 makes a read error likely. The limits of the CDR3 on the DNA are not certain, so only TCRdb's listed CDR3 is given. CDR3 amino acids: CASSVDQVTGSLEAL. The J gene is TRBJ1-1, the V gene TRBV9; the D call in the table, TRBD1, was not verified against the DNA. Both ends counted, the CDR3 spans 15 residues. Germline-derived CDR1 and CDR2 are SGDLS and YYNGEE.

The chain couples TRBV7-8 to TRBJ2-1, with TRBD2 matching 11 bases. The germline V gene has CDR1 SGHVS and CDR2 FQNEAQ. The junction had 6 bases not matched to a gene; V was cut back by 3 bases and J by 5 bases. The CDR3 sequence is 16 residues long. In DNA, the CDR3 is TGTGCCAGCAGCTTTTCGCTAGCGGGAGGAGACAATGAGCAGTTCTTC. Amino acids: CASSFSLAGGDNEQFF.

The CDR3 region has the DNA TGTGCCAGTACCTCCCCGAGGAGCGGGGACCTGAACAATGAGCAGTTCTTC. Translated: CASTSPRSGDLNNEQFF. This chain connects TRBV19 to TRBJ2-1; 7 nucleotides match TRBD2. CDR1 is LNHDA, CDR2 SQIVND, per germline (reference sequence). The junction had 17 bases not matched to a gene; V was cut back by 7 bases and J by 5 bases. The CDR3 has 17 residues.

This clone was picked up one time. The chain joins TRBV27 to TRBJ2-5, with D unresolved. Germline assignment: CDR1 MNHEY and CDR2 SMNVEV (reference sequence). Deletions cut 4 bases from V and 7 bases from J, with 10 bases between. The CDR3 totals 12 residues. In nucleotides, the CDR3 is TGTGCCAGCAGTTCCTACGCAGGGACCCAGTACTTC. Amino acid sequence: CASSSYAGTQYF.

The CDR3 here is CASSLRFSSNQPQHF. In DNA form, the CDR3 reads TGCGCCAGCAGCTTGCGCTTTAGTAGCAATCAGCCCCAGCATTTT. The chain couples TRBV5-1 to TRBJ1-5; D not resolved. The CDR3 runs to 15 residues. CDR1 and CDR2 (germline): SGHRS, YFSETQ. V was pared by 1 base and J by 0 bases, with 8 bases between.

V usage is TRBV5-1 and J usage is TRBJ1-2; D remains ambiguous. The germline V and J ends were trimmed by 2 bases and 0 bases, with 14 bases remaining between them. Germline V CDR1 and CDR2: SGHRS, YFSETQ. The CDR3 runs 16 residues. CDR3 region: CASSFTEGNPNYGYTF. Here the CDR3 DNA reads TGCGCCAGCAGCTTTACGGAGGGTAACCCTAACTATGGCTACACCTTC.

The CDR3 sequence is CASSQEGGYGYTF. The CDR3 DNA reads as TGCGCCAGCAGCCAAGAAGGAGGGTATGGCTACACCTTC. The chain links TRBV4-1 to TRBJ1-2, with unresolved D. CDR3 size: 13 residues. Trimming removed 0 bases from V and 5 bases from J, with 7 bases in between. Germline assignment: CDR1 MGHRA and CDR2 YSYEKL.

CDR3 DNA: TGCGCCAGCAGCCAAACTTCAGGAAACGGAAACACCATATATTTT. Translation: CASSQTSGNGNTIYF. This rearrangement joins TRBV4-1 to TRBJ1-3; D remains ambiguous. V was pared by 2 bases and J by 4 bases, with 12 bases between. Germline CDR1 MGHRA, CDR2 YSYEKL. The CDR3 spans 15 residues.

The V and J genes are TRBV6-5 and TRBJ2-7, with TRBD2 as a possible D gene (5 bases). Germline V gives CDR1 MNHEY, CDR2 SVGAGI. Trimming cost V 7 bases and J 1 base, with 14 bases left between them. The CDR3 consists of 14 residues. Here the CDR3 reads CASTHGRGSYEQYF. CDR3 sequence (DNA): TGTGCCAGCACCCATGGCAGAGGGTCCTACGAGCAGTACTTC.

The chain has TRBV14 and TRBJ2-7; the D gene is possibly TRBD1 (8 bases). The CDR3 length is 16 residues. Germline-derived CDR1 and CDR2 are SGHDN and FVKESK. Trimming took 3 bases from V and 6 from J, leaving 21 bases between them. The DNA of the CDR3 is TGTGCCAGCAGCCATGCGCGGGGGACAGGTAGGGTCGAGCAGTACTTC. Its translation: CASSHARGTGRVEQYF. Full variable domain (missing parts from reference TRBV14 and TRBJ2-7): EAGVTQFPSHSVIEKGQTVTLRCDPISGHDNLYWYRRVMGKEIKFLLHFVKESKQDESGMPNNRFLAERTGGTYSTLKVQPAELEDSGVYFCASSHARGTGRVEQYFGPGTRLTVT.

The rearrangement links TRBV19 to TRBJ2-7; D possibly corresponds to TRBD1 (5 bases). CDR1 is LNHDA and CDR2 is SQIVND in the germline V gene (reference sequence). V lost 1 base and J lost 6, with 10 bases in between. CDR3 length: 13 amino acids. The CDR3 nucleotides are TGTGCCAGTAGTATAGGCAGGGTCGGCGAGCAGTACTTC. Protein: CASSIGRVGEQYF.

This chain connects TRBV4-3 to TRBJ2-3, with a weak D call TRBD2 (5 bases). V lost 0 bases to trimming and J lost 1 base, with 14 bases between them. The germline V gene encodes CDR1 LGHNA and CDR2 YSLEER. The CDR3 has 17 residues. The CDR3, as DNA: TGCGCCAGCAGCCAAGATCCTGATAGCGTAGGCACAGATACGCAGTATTTT. This translates into CASSQDPDSVGTDTQYF.

CDR3 DNA sequence: TGTGCCAGCAGCTCGACTAGCGGGGAGGGGGAGACCCAGTACTTC. Translating gives CASSSTSGEGETQYF. The chain combines TRBV7-3 with TRBJ2-5, with 11 bases identical to TRBD2. Germline lookup yields CDR1 SGHTA and CDR2 FQGTGA. V was clipped by 4 bases and J by 5 bases; unmatched bases: 6. CDR3 length equals 15 residues.

This chain uses TRBV11-1 with TRBJ2-7; 8 bases agree with TRBD1. The germline CDR1 and CDR2 sequences are SGHAT and FQDESV (reference sequence). V was clipped by 4 bases and J by 7 bases; unmatched bases: 9. The CDR3 contains 14 residues. The CDR3 spells CASSSRGRRGEQYF. The DNA of the CDR3 is TGTGCCAGCAGCTCCAGGGGGCGGAGGGGTGAGCAGTACTTC.

This chain joins TRBV4-1 and TRBJ2-2; 12 bases align to TRBD1. The CDR3 consists of 16 residues. J lost 6 bases, V lost 4 bases, and 6 bases had no gene match. Germline values: CDR1 MGHRA, CDR2 YSYEKL. CDR3 loop: CASSLRDRGLSGELFF. CDR3 DNA: TGCGCCAGCAGCCTCCGGGACAGGGGGCTTTCCGGGGAGCTGTTTTTT.

This chain connects TRBV6-5 to TRBJ1-1, with D unresolved. The CDR3 has 12 amino acids. Germline CDR1 and CDR2: MNHEY and SVGAGI. Trimming pared 7 bases from V and 3 bases from J, leaving 9 bases between. CDR3 sequence (DNA): TGTGCCAGCACCCACTTAGACACTGAAGCTTTCTTT. Its protein product is CASTHLDTEAFF.

The chain joins TRBV9 to TRBJ2-3, with 7 nucleotides matching TRBD2. Germline trimming cut 6 bases from V and 4 bases from J; bases unmatched to any gene: 14. There are 16 residues in the CDR3. Per the germline V gene, CDR1 is SGDLS and CDR2 is YYNGEE. The DNA for the CDR3 is TGTGCCAGCACCCCGACCCCGCGGGGGATGGCAGATACGCAGTATTTT. Translated: CASTPTPRGMADTQYF.

The chain couples TRBV27 to TRBJ2-3; TRBD1 matches 9 bases. Germline V gene sequence: CDR1 MNHEY, CDR2 SMNVEV (reference sequence). V dropped 5 bases and J dropped 5; count of bases not matched to a gene: 8. The CDR3 runs to 15 residues. CDR3 DNA: TGTGCCAGCAGTCCCTACAGGGGGCAGGGAGATACGCAGTATTTT. Protein: CASSPYRGQGDTQYF.

The genes are TRBV5-4 and TRBJ2-4; 8 nucleotides agree with TRBD1. Trimming took 3 bases from V and 6 from J; bases not matched to a gene: 8. The CDR3 contains 15 residues. CDR1 is SGHNT and CDR2 is YYREEE in the germline V gene (reference sequence). The DNA for the CDR3 is TGTGCCAGCAGCTCGCGCGACAGGGGTATAAACATTCAGTACTTC. This translates into CASSSRDRGINIQYF.

This chain uses TRBV7-2 with TRBJ1-1, with TRBD1 as a possible D gene (5 bases). Trimming removed 1 base at V and 5 bases at J, with 14 bases between. Germline V gives CDR1 SGHTA, CDR2 FQGNSA. The CDR3 has 15 residues. The CDR3 bases are TGTGCCAGCAGCTTAGATGGGGCTAGAGGAACTGAAGCTTTCTTT. It yields the protein CASSLDGARGTEAFF.

The rearrangement uses TRBV29-1 and TRBJ2-5, with D possibly being TRBD2 (5 bases). The CDR3 consists of 14 residues. Trimming removed 6 bases at V and 5 bases at J, with 19 bases between. The germline CDR1 and CDR2 sequences are SQVTM and ANQGSEA. CDR3 region: CSVQGGLLAETQYF. CDR3 coding DNA: TGCAGCGTGCAAGGAGGTCTACTCGCGGAGACCCAGTACTTC.

The rearrangement uses TRBV11-2 and TRBJ2-7; 10 positions agree with TRBD1. This CDR3 has 15 residues. From germline, CDR1 is SGHAT and CDR2 FQNNGV. The J segment lost 4 bases and the V segment lost 5 bases, leaving 8 bases of the junction unmatched. DNA of the CDR3: TGTGCCAGCAGCCCAACGACAGGGGGCACGTACGAGCAGTACTTC. This gives the protein CASSPTTGGTYEQYF.

The chain is built from TRBV28 and TRBJ2-7, with 9 bases that match TRBD1. The CDR3 has 14 residues. Germline V gene data show CDR1 as MDHEN and CDR2 as SYDVKM. J was trimmed by 1 base and V by 3 bases; bases with no gene match: 1. The CDR3 loop is CASSFGTGSYEQYF. In DNA form, the CDR3 reads TGTGCCAGCAGTTTCGGGACAGGGTCCTACGAGCAGTACTTC.

The chain combines TRBV14 with TRBJ1-2; D unclear. This CDR3 region has 14 residues. The germline V gene encodes CDR1 SGHDN and CDR2 FVKESK. V lost 4 bases and J 0 bases, leaving 9 bases between the germline ends. The CDR3 DNA follows: TGTGCCAGCAGCCCCTTCAGTGCTAACTATGGCTACACCTTC. It codes for CASSPFSANYGYTF.